The clone carrying this T cell receptor (beta chain) was seen at least ten times. The antigen remains undetermined. The CDR3 spans 14 residues. Trimming removed 7 bases at V and 4 bases at J, with 18 bases between. CDR1 and CDR2 from the germline V gene are SQVTM and ANQGSEA. TCRdb redid the calling of the 5' RACE reads with MiXCR, one entry per CDR3 protein. Counted here are 500,000 to 600,000 distinct CDR3 sequences, more than 15% occurring once; the ten biggest clones make up around 12%. The sample is drawn from a study of T-cell memory formation after mild COVID-19. Whole-study results and caveats: A second wave expanding day 15 to 37 was CD4+-biased; contracting clones were balanced.

Material: PBMCs or a T cell subset sorted from them (not recorded which). This rearrangement joins TRBV29-1 to TRBJ2-3; no firm D call. The sequence was obtained from an adult woman who had mild COVID-19 (a few samples of this study predate the infection). Cell type and time point are not known. In DNA, the CDR3 is TGCAGCGCCATCCGGGCCCATGGGGCAGATACGCAGTATTTT. Translation: CSAIRAHGADTQYF.